This TCR beta chain was recorded in a study of T cells in narcolepsy. Germline V gene data show CDR1 as MNHNS and CDR2 as SASEGT. This CDR3 comprises 11 residues. Trimming took off 5 bases at V and 8 bases at J, with 9 bases between the two ends. In the case of this clone: Its target is not known.

Only in-frame clones appear in the TCRdb table, and some are missing; sequencing was by immunoSEQ multiplex PCR. Here the sample spans roughly 16,000 clones, about 85% being singletons. Regarding the study as a whole: Comparing one patient's CSF and blood CD4+ clonotypes highlighted HCRT- and TRIB2-specific autoreactive clonotypes. Reportedly, autoreactive clonotypes were serially detected in patients' blood but not controls'.

The sample was memory (CD45RA-) CD4+ T cells from blood. This chain connects TRBV6-1 to TRBJ1-1; D is undetermined. The clonotype comes from a human donor in good health. As DNA, the CDR3 is TGTGCCAGCAGTTACCTTAGAGAAGCTTTCTTT. It translates to CASSYLREAFF.